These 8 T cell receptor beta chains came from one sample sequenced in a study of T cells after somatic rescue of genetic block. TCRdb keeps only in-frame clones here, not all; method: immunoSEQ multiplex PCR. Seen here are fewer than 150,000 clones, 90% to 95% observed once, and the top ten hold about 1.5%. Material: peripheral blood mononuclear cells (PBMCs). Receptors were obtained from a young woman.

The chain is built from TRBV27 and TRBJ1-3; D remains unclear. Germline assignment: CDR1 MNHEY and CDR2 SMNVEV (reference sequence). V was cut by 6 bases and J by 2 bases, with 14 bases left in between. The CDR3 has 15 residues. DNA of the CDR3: TGTGCCAGCAGCATAGGGAACCCCGCTGGAAACACCATATATTTT. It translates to CASSIGNPAGNTIYF.

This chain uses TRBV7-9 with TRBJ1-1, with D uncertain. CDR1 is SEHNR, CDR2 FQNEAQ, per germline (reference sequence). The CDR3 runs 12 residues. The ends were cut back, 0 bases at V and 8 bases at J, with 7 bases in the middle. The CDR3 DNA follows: TGTGCCAGCAGCTTAGCCGAAAGGGAAGCTTTCTTT. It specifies CASSLAEREAFF.

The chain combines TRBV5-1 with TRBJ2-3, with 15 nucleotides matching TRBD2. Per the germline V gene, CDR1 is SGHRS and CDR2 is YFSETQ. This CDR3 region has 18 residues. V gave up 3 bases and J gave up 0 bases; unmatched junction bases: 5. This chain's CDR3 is CASSSGLAGGTSTDTQYF. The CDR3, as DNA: TGCGCCAGCAGCTCGGGACTAGCGGGGGGCACTAGCACAGATACGCAGTATTTT.

For the CDR3, the DNA is TGTGCCAGCAGTTTAGGGATGCGACAGACTGAAGCTTTCTTT. Protein: CASSLGMRQTEAFF. The rearrangement joins TRBV27 to TRBJ1-1; weak D call: TRBD1 (5 bases). Germline V CDR1 and CDR2: MNHEY, SMNVEV (reference sequence). This CDR3 comprises 14 residues. V lost 2 bases and J 5 bases, leaving 12 bases between the germline ends.

CDR3 bases: TGTGCCAGCAGTGAGGAGGGGGAGCAGTTCTTC. Protein: CASSEEGEQFF. V gene TRBV2 combines with J gene TRBJ2-1; possible D gene TRBD2, 6 bases. This CDR3 contains 11 residues. V was trimmed by 3 bases and J by 10 bases, leaving 7 bases between them. Germline V gene data show CDR1 as SNHLY and CDR2 as FYNNEI.

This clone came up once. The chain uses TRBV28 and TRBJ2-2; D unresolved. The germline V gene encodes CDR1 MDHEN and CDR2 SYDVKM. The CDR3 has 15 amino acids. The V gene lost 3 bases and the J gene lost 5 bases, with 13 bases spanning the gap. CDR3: CASSFKPLWTGELFF. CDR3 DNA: TGTGCCAGCAGTTTTAAGCCCTTATGGACCGGGGAGCTGTTTTTT.

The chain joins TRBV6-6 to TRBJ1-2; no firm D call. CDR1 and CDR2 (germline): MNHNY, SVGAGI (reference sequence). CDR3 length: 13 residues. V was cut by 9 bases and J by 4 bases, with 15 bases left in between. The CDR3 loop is CARPMKGVYGYTF. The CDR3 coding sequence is TGTGCCAGGCCTATGAAAGGAGTCTATGGCTACACCTTC.

CDR3 amino acids: CASSAAAGASEQFF. In DNA, the CDR3 is TGTGCCAGCAGCGCCGCCGCGGGGGCCAGTGAGCAGTTCTTC. V usage is TRBV9 and J usage is TRBJ2-1; possibly TRBD2 for D (7 bases). CDR1 and CDR2 from the germline V gene are SGDLS and YYNGEE. Trimming removed 3 bases from V and 9 bases from J, with 16 bases in between. There are 14 residues in the CDR3.